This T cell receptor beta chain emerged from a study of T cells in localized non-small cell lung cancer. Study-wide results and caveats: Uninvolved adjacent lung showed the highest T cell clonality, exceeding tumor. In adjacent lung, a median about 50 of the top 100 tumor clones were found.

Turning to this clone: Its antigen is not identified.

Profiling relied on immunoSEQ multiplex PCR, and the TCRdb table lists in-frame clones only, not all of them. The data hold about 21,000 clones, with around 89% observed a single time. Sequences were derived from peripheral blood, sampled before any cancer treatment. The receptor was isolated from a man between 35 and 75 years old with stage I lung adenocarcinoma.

The CDR3 protein is CAISEMNTEAFF. DNA of the CDR3: TGTGCCATCAGTGAGATGAACACTGAAGCTTTCTTT. The V and J genes are TRBV10-3 and TRBJ1-1; no clear D. The V end lost 2 bases, the J end lost 0 bases, and 1 base lay between the germline ends. The germline CDR1 and CDR2 sequences are ENHRY and SYGVKD. The CDR3 loop spans 12 amino acids.